The 8 T cell receptor beta chains presented below share a single source sample, sequenced in a study of beta chain features in type 1 diabetes. Study-wide results and limits: Among all four CD4+ subsets, Type 1 diabetes patients had TCRB CDR3s that were moderately but significantly shorter.

The entirety of the isolated RNA underwent reverse transcription, so expressed TCRB transcripts were sequenced. Produced via immunoSEQ multiplex PCR; TCRdb's table is partial and in-frame only. The sample records hundreds of thousands of clones, around an eighth being singletons. For these TCRs, the target antigens are not known. Sequencing was carried out using naive CD4+ T cells from blood. Source of these receptors: a man aged 18 to 30 with type 1 diabetes.

This clone turned up a few times. The sample holds other DNA sequences that translate to the same CDR3. The chain recombines TRBV30 with TRBJ1-5; maybe TRBD1 (5 bases). V was clipped by 1 base and J by 0 bases, with 7 bases between them. The CDR3 spans 14 residues. In germline, CDR1 is GTSNPN, CDR2 SVGIG (reference sequence). The CDR3 loop reads CAWSGQISNQPQHF. In DNA form, the CDR3 reads TGTGCCTGGAGTGGACAGATTAGCAATCAGCCCCAGCATTTT.

The chain uses TRBV5-1 and TRBJ1-6, with 7 positions matching TRBD1. The germline V gene has CDR1 SGHRS and CDR2 YFSETQ. The CDR3 extends over 15 amino acids. Trimming removed 6 bases from V and 9 bases from J; junction bases left unmatched: 12. The CDR3: CASTLEGQPTSPLHF. Written as DNA, the CDR3 is TGCGCCAGCACCCTCGAGGGACAGCCGACTTCACCCCTCCACTTT.

This clone turned up a few times. V and J are TRBV6-1 and TRBJ2-1, with unresolved D. The CDR3 has 15 amino acids. Germline lookup yields CDR1 MNHNS and CDR2 SASEGT. V lost 6 bases and J lost 0, with 12 bases in between. The CDR3 loop reads CASRAPVPSYNEQFF. CDR3 bases: TGTGCCAGCAGGGCCCCAGTCCCCTCCTACAATGAGCAGTTCTTC.

This chain uses TRBV7-2 with TRBJ2-7; weak D call: TRBD1 (5 bases). The germline CDR1 and CDR2 sequences are SGHTA and FQGNSA. This CDR3 is 15 amino acids long. Trimming took 1 base from V and 3 from J, leaving 13 bases between them. For the CDR3, the DNA is TGTGCCAGCAGCTTAGGGGGCATCCGGATCTACGAGCAGTACTTC. Its protein is CASSLGGIRIYEQYF.

The J gene is TRBJ2-1, the V gene TRBV18; the match to TRBD1 covers 7 bases. V lost 5 bases, J lost 8 bases, and 3 bases stayed unmatched. CDR1 and CDR2 from the germline V gene are KGHSH and LQKENI. The CDR3 runs 12 residues. The DNA of the CDR3 is TGTGCCAGCTCAGCAACAGGGGATGAGCAGTTCTTC. Translated: CASSATGDEQFF.

V is TRBV5-1 and J is TRBJ2-5; maybe TRBD2 (5 bases). Trimming pared 0 bases from V and 5 bases from J, leaving 14 bases between. The germline gives CDR1 SGHRS, CDR2 YFSETQ. This CDR3 comprises 15 residues. The CDR3 loop is CASSLGPGLGETQYF. CDR3 in DNA: TGCGCCAGCAGCTTGGGCCCGGGGTTAGGGGAGACCCAGTACTTC.

This chain uses TRBV6-6 with TRBJ1-2; the D is unclear. CDR3 length equals 14 residues. From germline, CDR1 is MNHNY and CDR2 SVGAGI (reference sequence). V was cut by 4 bases and J by 0 bases, with 9 bases left in between. CDR3 DNA sequence: TGTGCCAGCAGTTGGGCAGCGTCTAACTATGGCTACACCTTC. Its protein product is CASSWAASNYGYTF.

The chain has TRBV23-1 and TRBJ2-5; tentative D call: TRBD2 (6 bases). TRBV23-1 falls under the ORF class, with uncertain function. CDR3 length: 13 amino acids. Trimming shortened V by 2 bases and J by 10 bases, and 14 bases separated the two germline ends. The CDR3 sequence: CASSQGGWGYQYF. CDR3 in DNA: TGCGCCAGCAGTCAAGGAGGGTGGGGCTACCAGTACTTC.